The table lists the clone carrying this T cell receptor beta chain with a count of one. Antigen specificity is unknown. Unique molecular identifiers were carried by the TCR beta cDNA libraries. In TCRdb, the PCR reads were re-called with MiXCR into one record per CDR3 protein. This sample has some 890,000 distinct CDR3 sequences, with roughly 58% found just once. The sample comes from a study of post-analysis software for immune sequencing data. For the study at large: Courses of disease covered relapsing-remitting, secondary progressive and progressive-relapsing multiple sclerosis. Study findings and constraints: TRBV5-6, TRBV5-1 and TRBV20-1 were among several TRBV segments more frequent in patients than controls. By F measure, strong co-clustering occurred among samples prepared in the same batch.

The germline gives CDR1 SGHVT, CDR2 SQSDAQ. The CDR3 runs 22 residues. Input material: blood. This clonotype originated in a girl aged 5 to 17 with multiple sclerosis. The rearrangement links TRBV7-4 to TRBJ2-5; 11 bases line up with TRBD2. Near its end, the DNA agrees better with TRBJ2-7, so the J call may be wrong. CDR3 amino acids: CASSLEGPVTNSGRAVGYEQYF. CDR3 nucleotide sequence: TGTGCCAGCAGCTTAGAAGGCCCAGTTACAAATAGCGGGAGGGCCGTGGGGTACGAGCAGTACTTC.